This TCR beta chain was captured in a study of T cells in Graves' hyperthyroidism and ophthalmopathy. At least ten counts were recorded for this clonotype. No antigen is known for it. Study-level points and caveats: Most clonotypes expanded in thyroid above 0.001 were likewise present in blood.

Diagnosis rested on symptoms, serum thyroxine and TRAb, thyroid ultrasound, and orbital computed tomography. This CDR3 contains 12 residues. V was cut by 5 bases and J by 2 bases, with 7 bases left in between. Amplification of TCR beta CDR3 regions was performed using RNA transcripts as template. HTBI primers drove first-round RT-PCR of the TCR CDR3. Each CDR3 protein is one row after TCRdb ran MiXCR on the multiplex PCR reads. This table holds nearly 750,000 distinct CDR3 sequences, approximately 36% found once. The TCR originated in a woman aged 40 to 55 with Graves' hyperthyroidism. Material for sequencing was blood. The gene calls are TRBV12-3 or TRBV12-4 and TRBJ2-7, with a possible D match to TRBD1 (5 bases). DNA for the CDR3: TGTGCCAGCAGTAGACAGACCTACGAGCAGTACTTC. It codes for CASSRQTYEQYF.